The T cell receptor (beta chain) under discussion was sequenced for a study of beta chain features in type 1 diabetes (dated by TCRdb to the late 2010s). Study-wide context: No differences in mean age, gender distribution, total cell number or subset yield were found between patients and healthy donors. The study compared TCRB repertoires of sorted circulating CD4+ T cell subsets between recently diagnosed type 1 diabetes patients and matched healthy donors. A total of roughly 99 million sorted cells were examined across all samples, and the number of cells per subset was strongly correlated with RNA yield. Regulatory and stem cell-like memory subsets were isolated from only 8 patients and about eight healthy donors, whereas naive and central memory subsets came from all 30 or so donors.

Worth noting for this clone: Its antigen is currently not known. Base qualities were left out, and no much larger clone turns up one base away.

Study-level results and caveats: Shorter templates might have been favored by PCR, but patient and control samples were amplified and corrected together, so both groups would have been affected equally by any skew. At VDJ recombination sites, type 1 diabetes patients had fewer insertions and more deleted nucleotides, which implies abnormalities in thymic rearrangement. Because small numbers of individuals were included in the HLA sub-analyses, any influence of HLA type on TCRB rearrangement was left unresolved. Sequencing cDNA rather than genomic DNA could over-represent highly expressing activated cells, although activation and CD3 levels did not differ between groups. Type 1 diabetes patients showed a moderate but significant shortening of TCRB CDR3 length in all four CD4+ subsets. Naive, central memory and regulatory TCRB repertoires appeared to be more similar among patients than among healthy donors.

From each donor, a single peripheral blood sample of about 116 mL on average was drawn into heparinised tubes. A BD FACSAria II and a panel including CD45RO, CCR7, CD25, CD127, CD95 and CD27 were used to sort naive, central memory, regulatory and stem cell-like memory CD4+ T cells. A purity above 98% was achieved for all sorted populations. PBMCs were isolated immediately by Lymphoprep density gradient centrifugation and stained directly without culture. So that batch effects would be minimized, each experiment stained and sorted samples in pairs, pairing one healthy donor with one patient. All of the isolated RNA was reverse transcribed with the High Capacity cDNA Reverse Transcription Kit, so expressed TCRB transcripts were sequenced. Deep immunoSEQ sequencing was applied to naive, central memory and regulatory T cell samples, giving an average of roughly 3.5 million total reads per sample. Sorted cells were lysed in RLT buffer, and RNA was extracted using DNase-treated RNeasy Micro or Mini kits according to cell number. Each cell subset was processed on its own to prevent cross-contamination, while patient and healthy donor samples were processed together. The immunoSEQ multiplex PCR was used to amplify TCRB sequences from cDNA, yielding 87-bp fragments that span the CDR3 region. The amplicons were sequenced using the Illumina HiSeq platform. In the original analysis: Synthetic template baselines were used to correct PCR bias computationally, reads within Hamming distance 2 were collapsed, and singletons that could not be merged were discarded. Reads were aligned against IMGT to assign V, D and J genes, CDR3 length and insertions or deletions at six rearrangement sites. Within each subset, clonotype counts were normalized to sorted cell number, and only after that were true diversity and Gini coefficients computed with the tcR R package. Repertoire sharing was quantified using the overlap coefficient calculated on TCRB nucleotide sequences. As a proxy for the pre-selection repertoire, out-of-frame TCRB sequences from naive cells were analyzed. TCRdb carries this immuneACCESS record with in-frame sequences only. Its versions omit some clonotypes, under half of them owing to an unresolved V gene in the studies checked, with the rest unexplained. V and J calls and clone size follow that table, whereas D and trimming were derived from the DNA. This sample has around 300,000 clones in its table, and 15% of those were observed once. The ten largest clones take up roughly 0.015% of the sample.

Compared with germline, V lacks 0 bases and J lacks 6 bases; bases without a gene match: 5. The CDR3 holds 14 amino acids from the cysteine to the phenylalanine. The DNA shown is the 42-base CDR3, in frame from base 1. Taken from the germline V gene (reference sequence), the CDR1 and CDR2 loops are SEHNR and FQNEAQ. This chain joins TRBV7-9 to TRBJ2-7, with 7 bases aligning to TRBD1. This TCR derives from a man in his late teens or twenties with type 1 diabetes. Material: naive CD4+ T cells from blood. The cell subset or site label here, explained by the study, means: true naive CD4+ T cells. The DNA is TGTGCCAGCAGCTTAGCAGGGGGCGTCTCCGAGCAGTACTTC. Translated, this is CASSLAGGVSEQYF. With the portions outside the CDR3 filled from the reference TRBV7-9 and TRBJ2-7 genes, the complete variable region becomes DTGVSQNPRHKITKRGQNVTFRCDPISEHNRLYWYRQTLGQGPEFLTYFQNEAQLEKSRLLSDRFSAERPKGSFSTLEIQRTEQGDSAMYLCASSLAGGVSEQYFGPGTRLTVT.